Shown below are 32 T cell receptor beta chains from a single sample sequenced in a study of T cell repertoires in cytomegalovirus infection. For these receptors, no antigen is known. Each CDR3 protein is one row after TCRdb ran MiXCR on the reads. Of nearly 70,000 distinct CDR3 sequences in the sample, 20% to 25% are singletons; the top ten hold roughly three quarters. Sequenced sample: PBMCs, sequenced either directly or after in vitro stimulation (not recorded which). These receptors came from a human donor in good health (CMV status not recorded). Some clones in this sample may be carry-over from other donors' samples.

The gene calls are TRBV20-1 and TRBJ2-6; D ambiguous. This CDR3 spans 13 amino acids. Looked up from germline, CDR1 is DFQATT and CDR2 is SNEGSKA (reference sequence). The V end lost 5 bases, the J end lost 1 base, and 6 bases lay between the germline ends. CDR3 in DNA: TGCAGTGCTGGGATATCTGGGGCCAACGTCCTGACTTTC. It specifies CSAGISGANVLTF.

The chain uses TRBV6-1 and TRBJ2-1, with a possible D match to TRBD2 (8 bases). The CDR3 totals 19 residues. V dropped 5 bases and J dropped 2 bases, with 25 bases sitting between them. CDR1 and CDR2 from the germline V gene are MNHNS and SASEGT. This CDR3 is CASSKYLAQGTSTYNEQFF. The CDR3 DNA reads as TGTGCCAGCAGTAAATATCTCGCACAGGGGACTAGTACCTACAATGAGCAGTTCTTC.

The chain carries TRBV4-3 and TRBJ1-6, with D unclear. This CDR3 spans 12 amino acids. V was shortened by 3 bases and J by 9 bases, with 6 bases between the two germline ends. CDR1 and CDR2 from the germline V gene are LGHNA and YSLEER. CDR3 DNA: TGCGCCAGCAGCCATGCGGGTTCACCCCTCCACTTT. It yields the protein CASSHAGSPLHF.

The rearrangement uses TRBV7-2 and TRBJ1-4; D is perhaps TRBD1 (6 bases). CDR1 SGHTA and CDR2 FQGNSA come from the germline V gene. V lost 3 bases and J 8 bases, leaving 13 bases between the germline ends. The CDR3 has 14 amino acids. This chain's CDR3 is CASSFGRGFEKLFF. The CDR3 bases are TGTGCCAGCAGCTTCGGCAGGGGTTTCGAAAAACTGTTTTTT.

The chain combines TRBV28 with TRBJ1-1; TRBD1 is a possible D gene (6 bases). The V end lost 2 bases, the J end lost 1 base, and 11 bases lay between the germline ends. CDR1 is MDHEN and CDR2 is SYDVKM in the germline V gene. The CDR3 contains 15 residues. CDR3 sequence (DNA): TGTGCCAGCAGTTTACCCACGACAGGGAACACTGAAGCTTTCTTT. This codes for CASSLPTTGNTEAFF. The full variable domain, completed using reference TRBV28 and TRBJ1-1, is DVKVTQSSRYLVKRTGEKVFLECVQDMDHENMFWYRQDPGLGLRLIYFSYDVKMKEKGDIPEGYSVSREKKERFSLILESASTNQTSMYLCASSLPTTGNTEAFFGQGTRLTVV.

This clonotype was observed at least ten times. In DNA form, the CDR3 reads TGTGCCAGCAGCCCGGGACTCGAGTACAATGAGCAGTTCTTC. This gives the protein CASSPGLEYNEQFF. The chain uses TRBV7-2 and TRBJ2-1, with D possibly TRBD2 on 6 matching bases. Deletions cut 5 bases from V and 4 bases from J, with 12 bases between. This CDR3 contains 14 residues. Germline V lookup: CDR1 SGHTA, CDR2 FQGNSA.

With respect to this clonotype: A much larger clone lies a single base off, so this may be a read error. This rearrangement joins TRBV7-2 to TRBJ2-5; D remains unclear. Per the germline V gene, CDR1 is SGHTA and CDR2 is FQGNSA. V was clipped by 5 bases and J by 2 bases, with 9 bases between them. The CDR3 is 13 residues long. The CDR3 loop is CASSMPVQETQYF. CDR3 bases: TGTGCCAGCAGCATGCCAGTTCAAGAGACCCAGTACTTC.

This clonotype was counted only a few times. V is TRBV10-3 and J is TRBJ1-2, with 10 nucleotides matching TRBD1. The CDR3 has 15 amino acids. The ends lost 4 bases at V and 6 bases at J; junction bases unmatched: 8. Germline V gives CDR1 ENHRY, CDR2 SYGVKD. The CDR3: CAISAWDRGANGYTF. In DNA, the CDR3 is TGTGCCATCAGTGCATGGGACAGGGGCGCCAATGGCTACACCTTC.

In this sample, this clonotype turned up a few times. The rearrangement uses TRBV19 and TRBJ2-5; no definite D call. The V gene's germline CDR1 is LNHDA and CDR2 SQIVND (reference sequence). V was pared by 0 bases and J by 1 base, with 12 bases between. This CDR3 region has 16 residues. CDR3 amino acids: CASSIDSPGAQETQYF. The CDR3 region has the DNA TGTGCCAGTAGTATAGATTCACCTGGCGCCCAAGAGACCCAGTACTTC. The whole variable domain, remainder taken from reference TRBV19 and TRBJ2-5, is DGGITQSPKYLFRKEGQNVTLSCEQNLNHDAMYWYRQDPGQGLRLIYYSQIVNDFQKGDIAEGYSVSREKKESFPLTVTSAQKNPTAFYLCASSIDSPGAQETQYFGPGTRLLVL.

V gene TRBV30 combines with J gene TRBJ1-1, with a weak D call TRBD1 (5 bases). Trimming pared 3 bases from V and 4 bases from J, leaving 12 bases between. CDR1 and CDR2 (germline): GTSNPN, SVGIG (reference sequence). The CDR3 sequence is 13 residues long. The CDR3 DNA reads TGTGCCTGGAGCCTCCAGGGACCCACTGAAGCTTTCTTT. Protein: CAWSLQGPTEAFF.

The rearrangement links TRBV11-2 to TRBJ2-1, with 9 bases identical to TRBD2. The length of the CDR3 is 16 residues. CDR1 is SGHAT and CDR2 is FQNNGV in the germline V gene. The V and J ends lost 5 bases and 6 bases, in that order; junction bases with no gene match: 11. CDR3 bases: TGTGCCAGCAGCCGTATAGCGGGAGCACTCATCAATGAGCAGTTCTTC. Translation: CASSRIAGALINEQFF.

The chain is built from TRBV20-1 and TRBJ1-5, with TRBD1 as a possible D gene (5 bases). This CDR3 is built from 14 residues. Germline CDR1 and CDR2: DFQATT and SNEGSKA (reference sequence). V gave up 5 bases and J gave up 3 bases, with 14 bases separating them. The CDR3 region has the DNA TGCAGTGCTCACCCGGGGGGTAACAATCAGCCCCAGCATTTT. Translating it yields CSAHPGGNNQPQHF.

This clonotype has a handful of counts. The chain recombines TRBV10-3 with TRBJ2-7; TRBD2 agrees at 12 bases. Losses at the gene ends were 2 bases for V and 4 bases for J; bases not matched to a gene: 6. CDR3 size: 16 residues. Germline loops: CDR1 ENHRY, CDR2 SYGVKD. The CDR3 sequence is CAISEPSSGREYEQYF. CDR3 bases: TGTGCCATCAGTGAGCCTTCTAGCGGGAGGGAATACGAGCAGTACTTC.

This clonotype was picked up a small number of times. V and J are TRBV7-2 and TRBJ2-7; 11 nucleotides agree with TRBD2. Losses at the gene ends were 3 bases for V and 2 bases for J; bases not matched to a gene: 3. CDR3 length: 15 amino acids. Germline CDR1 is SGHTA and CDR2 is FQGNSA. The CDR3 here is CASSFLAGGPYEQYV. CDR3 in DNA: TGTGCCAGCAGCTTCCTAGCGGGAGGCCCCTACGAGCAGTACGTC.

The chain couples TRBV7-9 to TRBJ2-1; D call uncertain. The CDR3 loop spans 13 amino acids. Germline V lookup: CDR1 SEHNR, CDR2 FQNEAQ (reference sequence). V lost 7 bases to trimming and J lost 4 bases, with 11 bases between them. The CDR3 DNA reads as TGTGCCAGCACCACAATTCAATACAATGAGCAGTTCTTC. It yields the protein CASTTIQYNEQFF.

The rearrangement joins TRBV2 to TRBJ2-2; D perhaps matches TRBD1 (6 bases). This CDR3 is 22 amino acids long. With 8 bases removed from V and 1 base from J, the gap between germline ends came to 35 bases. Germline lookup yields CDR1 SNHLY and CDR2 FYNNEI. The CDR3 DNA follows: TGTGCCAGCTTTAACCCCCCCGACAGGAGGTCCCGGGTAAAAGTGAACACCGGGGAGCTGTTTTTT. This encodes CASFNPPDRRSRVKVNTGELFF.

The chain is built from TRBV6-1 and TRBJ2-1, with D tentatively TRBD2 (5 bases). This CDR3 has 15 amino acids. V was cut by 6 bases and J by 3 bases, with 15 bases left in between. Germline lookup yields CDR1 MNHNS and CDR2 SASEGT. CDR3 sequence: CASRLHRTYYNEQFF. CDR3 DNA: TGTGCCAGCAGATTACATAGGACTTACTACAATGAGCAGTTCTTC.

This chain connects TRBV7-2 to TRBJ2-5; 7 nucleotides align to TRBD2. This CDR3 is 16 amino acids long. Germline trimming cut 8 bases from V and 2 bases from J; bases unmatched to any gene: 14. Germline V gene sequence: CDR1 SGHTA, CDR2 FQGNSA. The DNA of the CDR3 is TGTGCCAGCGGACGACCCCGAGCGGGATTTCAAGAGACCCAGTACTTC. Protein sequence: CASGRPRAGFQETQYF.

V is TRBV20-1 and J is TRBJ2-7, with 14 bases fitting TRBD2. Germline assignment: CDR1 DFQATT and CDR2 SNEGSKA (reference sequence). V lost 2 bases, J lost 6 bases, and 3 bases stayed unmatched. This CDR3 is 14 amino acids long. CDR3 nucleotide sequence: TGCAGTGCTAGACCCGGACTAGCGGGAGGCGAGCAGTACTTC. Translated, it gives CSARPGLAGGEQYF.

This clonotype has only a few counts. The chain combines TRBV12-5 with TRBJ2-1; 10 bases match TRBD1. After removal of 7 bases from V and 8 bases from J, the junction contained 5 bases not matched to a gene. CDR3 length equals 13 residues. The germline V gene has CDR1 LGHNT and CDR2 FRNRAP. CDR3: CASERTGGDEQFF. CDR3 nucleotide sequence: TGTGCTAGTGAACGGACAGGGGGGGATGAGCAGTTCTTC.

This clonotype appeared a few times. The chain employs TRBV7-8 and TRBJ1-5, with unresolved D. Germline V gives CDR1 SGHVS, CDR2 FQNEAQ. V was cut by 8 bases and J by 0 bases, with 14 bases left in between. The CDR3 totals 15 residues. CDR3 amino acids: CASEVEGYSNQPQHF. The CDR3 DNA sequence: TGTGCCAGCGAAGTGGAGGGCTATAGCAATCAGCCCCAGCATTTT.

This clonotype has more than one count but fewer than ten. The gene calls are TRBV28 and TRBJ2-7; possibly TRBD2 for D (5 bases). The CDR3 runs 13 residues. Germline V CDR1 and CDR2: MDHEN, SYDVKM. V lost 5 bases and J lost 3, with 11 bases in between. CDR3 bases: TGTGCCAGCAGTACGGGAACCAACTACGAGCAGTACTTC. It translates to CASSTGTNYEQYF.

V is TRBV30 and J is TRBJ2-7, with D perhaps matching TRBD2 (6 bases). V was pared by 4 bases and J by 6 bases, with 13 bases between. CDR1 and CDR2 from the germline V gene are GTSNPN and SVGIG (reference sequence). CDR3 size: 12 residues. The CDR3 bases are TGTGCCTGGATGGAGGGAATGGGCGAGCAGTACTTC. Translating gives CAWMEGMGEQYF. Combining the CDR3 with reference TRBV30 and TRBJ2-7 gives the whole variable domain SQTIHQWPATLVQPVGSPLSLECTVEGTSNPNLYWYRQAAGRGLQLLFYSVGIGQISSEVPQNLSASRPQDRQFILSSKKLLLSDSGFYLCAWMEGMGEQYFGPGTRLTVT.

In this sample, this clonotype turned up a few times. This chain uses TRBV11-2 with TRBJ2-5; no definite D call. There are 13 residues in the CDR3. V lost 7 bases and J 2 bases, leaving 11 bases between the germline ends. In germline, CDR1 is SGHAT, CDR2 FQNNGV. CDR3 region: CASKPPGQETQYF. CDR3 nucleotide sequence: TGTGCCAGCAAACCACCCGGGCAAGAGACCCAGTACTTC.

This clonotype was observed a few times. The CDR3 protein is CASSIRGHQQPQHF. The CDR3 DNA reads TGTGCCAGTAGTATTAGGGGCCATCAACAGCCCCAGCATTTT. The chain recombines TRBV19 with TRBJ1-5; the D gene is possibly TRBD1 (5 bases). Trimming removed 3 bases from V and 7 bases from J, with 13 bases in between. The CDR3 runs 14 residues. Germline V gene sequence: CDR1 LNHDA, CDR2 SQIVND (reference sequence). Variable domain in full (rest from reference TRBV19 and TRBJ1-5): DGGITQSPKYLFRKEGQNVTLSCEQNLNHDAMYWYRQDPGQGLRLIYYSQIVNDFQKGDIAEGYSVSREKKESFPLTVTSAQKNPTAFYLCASSIRGHQQPQHFGDGTRLSIL.

This clonotype was picked up a small number of times. The CDR3 region has the DNA TGTGCCACCAGTGACCGCTTGGCGTGGGAGACCCAGTACTTC. This codes for CATSDRLAWETQYF. This sequence joins TRBV24-1 and TRBJ2-5; D unclear. Germline lookup yields CDR1 KGHDR and CDR2 SFDVKD. Between the trimmed V and J ends, which lost 4 bases and 5 bases, there was a span of 13 bases. There are 14 residues in the CDR3.

V usage is TRBV28 and J usage is TRBJ1-5; maybe TRBD1 (6 bases). CDR3 size: 16 residues. Trimming shortened V by 4 bases and J by 1 base, and 14 bases separated the two germline ends. The V gene's germline CDR1 is MDHEN and CDR2 SYDVKM. CDR3 amino acids: CASSSTTGLSNQPQHF. CDR3 coding DNA: TGTGCCAGCAGTTCAACCACAGGGCTCAGCAATCAGCCCCAGCATTTT.

This clonotype was observed many times. The chain links TRBV7-2 to TRBJ2-1, with a possible D match to TRBD2 (6 bases). Trimming removed 5 bases at V and 6 bases at J, with 20 bases between. Germline CDR1 reads SGHTA; CDR2 reads FQGNSA. The CDR3 sequence is 16 residues long. This CDR3 reads CASSPMGGRRSNEQFF. Here the CDR3 DNA reads TGTGCCAGCAGCCCAATGGGAGGCCGACGAAGCAATGAGCAGTTCTTC.

The chain couples TRBV7-6 to TRBJ2-1, with 9 bases lining up with TRBD1. The CDR3 is 16 amino acids. Per the germline V gene, CDR1 is SGHVS and CDR2 is FNYEAQ. J lost 3 bases, V lost 1 base, and 4 bases had no gene match. DNA of the CDR3: TGTGCCAGCAGCTTAGGGGACAGGGTTAACTACAATGAGCAGTTCTTC. Encoded protein: CASSLGDRVNYNEQFF.

This clonotype occurred many times. The V gene is TRBV7-3, the J gene TRBJ2-1; 7 bases fit TRBD2. The CDR3 is 15 amino acids. Trimming cost V 4 bases and J 6 bases; bases outside gene matches: 9. Germline CDR1 SGHTA, CDR2 FQGTGA. CDR3 nucleotide sequence: TGTGCCAGCAGCTCGTGGACTAGTCAGGGCAATGAGCAGTTCTTC. Translated, it gives CASSSWTSQGNEQFF.

This clonotype has just a few counts. The rearrangement links TRBV28 to TRBJ1-1, with D hard to call. The ends were cut back, 9 bases at V and 3 bases at J, with 11 bases in the middle. Germline assignment: CDR1 MDHEN and CDR2 SYDVKM. The length of the CDR3 is 12 residues. CDR3 loop: CASGDLDTEAFF. CDR3 nucleotide sequence: TGTGCCAGTGGAGATCTGGACACTGAAGCTTTCTTT.

This clonotype was observed a few times. The rearrangement links TRBV19 to TRBJ2-5; TRBD2 matches 10 bases. This CDR3 contains 15 residues. From germline, CDR1 is LNHDA and CDR2 SQIVND (reference sequence). The ends lost 5 bases at V and 2 bases at J; junction bases unmatched: 5. The CDR3 nucleotides read TGTGCCAGTAGTGGACTAGCGGAGCGGCAAGAGACCCAGTACTTC. Translating gives CASSGLAERQETQYF. The whole variable domain, filled in from reference TRBV19 and TRBJ2-5, reads DGGITQSPKYLFRKEGQNVTLSCEQNLNHDAMYWYRQDPGQGLRLIYYSQIVNDFQKGDIAEGYSVSREKKESFPLTVTSAQKNPTAFYLCASSGLAERQETQYFGPGTRLLVL.